The 18 T cell receptor beta chains listed next were all sequenced from one sample in a study of T cell repertoires in breast cancer. The expanded emulsion RT-PCR method captured paired alpha and beta chains from CD8+ T cells. Unpaired genes were suppressed by blocking oligonucleotides during a second nested PCR. TCRdb analysed the emulsion pairing reads with MiXCR anew, one entry per CDR3 protein. Of tens of thousands of distinct CDR3 sequences detected, roughly 42% appear once; the ten largest clones hold less than 80%. The sequenced material came from CD8+ T cells. Every receptor here comes from a pool of human donors with breast cancer or a healthy control (not recorded which).

The chain links TRBV24-1 to TRBJ1-3; tentatively, D is TRBD1 (5 bases). This CDR3 has 17 residues. CDR1 and CDR2 (germline): KGHDR, SFDVKD. V was shortened by 4 bases and J by 0 bases, with 15 bases between the two germline ends. CDR3 sequence reads: CATSERGRPGSGNTIYF. The CDR3 DNA follows: TGTGCCACCAGTGAAAGGGGACGGCCAGGCTCTGGAAACACCATATATTTT.

A few counts support this clonotype. J is TRBJ2-5 and V is TRBV3-1, with TRBD1 matching over 8 bases. Germline V gene sequence: CDR1 LGHDT, CDR2 YNNKEL (reference sequence). The CDR3 is made up of 14 amino acids. The V gene end was trimmed by 4 bases and the J gene end by 5 bases; junction bases not matched to a gene: 6. CDR3 in amino acids: CASSPTTGAETQYF. The CDR3 bases are TGTGCCAGCAGCCCGACGACAGGGGCGGAGACCCAGTACTTC.

The chain links TRBV19 to TRBJ1-5; D is perhaps TRBD1 (6 bases). From germline, CDR1 is LNHDA and CDR2 SQIVND (reference sequence). V gave up 9 bases and J gave up 1 base, with 16 bases separating them. This CDR3 is built from 15 residues. The CDR3 reads CASGERTDSNQPQHF. CDR3 in DNA: TGTGCCAGCGGTGAGAGGACAGACAGCAATCAGCCCCAGCATTTT.

This chain joins TRBV27 and TRBJ2-1; 7 bases fit TRBD2. The CDR3 is 15 residues long. Germline trimming cut 4 bases from V and 9 bases from J; bases unmatched to any gene: 12. Germline lookup yields CDR1 MNHEY and CDR2 SMNVEV (reference sequence). The CDR3 coding sequence is TGTGCCAGCAGTTCCCCGGGTGCGGGAGTCAGTGAGCAGTTCTTC. Translation: CASSSPGAGVSEQFF.

This clonotype turned up a few times. The chain uses TRBV6-1 and TRBJ2-3; D might be TRBD1 or TRBD2, each matching 5 bases. The CDR3 consists of 12 residues. V was trimmed by 6 bases and J by 6 bases, leaving 10 bases between them. CDR1 is MNHNS and CDR2 is SASEGT in the germline V gene. The CDR3 sequence: CASREDTDTQYF. In nucleotides, the CDR3 is TGTGCCAGCAGGGAGGACACGGATACGCAGTATTTT.

The chain joins TRBV27 to TRBJ2-2, with D perhaps matching TRBD2 (5 bases). The length of the CDR3 is 14 residues. V was clipped by 3 bases and J by 5 bases, with 10 bases between them. The germline V gene encodes CDR1 MNHEY and CDR2 SMNVEV (reference sequence). The CDR3 DNA reads TGTGCCAGCAGTTTGGGAGCGGCTACCGGGGAGCTGTTTTTT. Encoded protein: CASSLGAATGELFF.

Points on this clonotype: One junction end disagrees with the germline gene, perhaps due to a read error. The chain combines TRBV15 with TRBJ2-7, with D possibly called TRBD1 or TRBD2 (6 bases each). Germline lookup yields CDR1 LNHNV and CDR2 YYDKDF (reference sequence). There are 13 residues in the CDR3. The CDR3, as DNA: TGCGCCACCAGCGTGCGGGACACCTACGAGCAGTACTTC. As protein: CATSVRDTYEQYF.

This chain connects TRBV27 to TRBJ2-3; TRBD1 aligns across 10 bases. This CDR3 has 19 residues. Losses at the gene ends were 6 bases for V and 0 bases for J; bases not matched to a gene: 15. CDR1 MNHEY and CDR2 SMNVEV come from the germline V gene (reference sequence). CDR3 bases: TGTGCCAGCAGACAAGCAGGGACAGGGGACCACGGTAGCACAGATACGCAGTATTTT. Translation gives CASRQAGTGDHGSTDTQYF.

In its sample, this clonotype was seen a few times. One end of the junction is discordant with germline, which a read error may explain. The chain employs TRBV12-5 and TRBJ2-5; D unclear. Germline CDR1 and CDR2: LGHNT and FRNRAP. This CDR3 is built from 8 residues. The CDR3 DNA sequence: TGTGCTAGTGGTTTGCTCCCCTTC. The encoded protein is CASGLLPF.

This clonotype occurred a few times. J is TRBJ1-2 and V is TRBV6-5; D is undetermined. The germline V gene has CDR1 MNHEY and CDR2 SVGAGI. The CDR3 length is 13 residues. Trimming removed 0 bases from V and 8 bases from J, with 10 bases in between. Written as DNA, the CDR3 is TGTGCCAGCAGTTACTCGACTCGGAGCGGCTACACCTTC. This translates into CASSYSTRSGYTF.

The rearrangement links TRBV27 to TRBJ1-2; 10 bases agree with TRBD1. The ends lost 8 bases at V and 2 bases at J; junction bases unmatched: 5. The CDR3 runs to 14 residues. The germline gives CDR1 MNHEY, CDR2 SMNVEV (reference sequence). CDR3 protein: CASGWGQGNYGYTF. In DNA form, the CDR3 reads TGTGCCAGCGGTTGGGGACAGGGGAACTATGGCTACACCTTC.

With respect to this clonotype: A junction boundary mismatches the germline segment, possibly from a read error. The J gene is TRBJ2-7, the V gene TRBV6-1, with 8 bases fitting TRBD1. CDR1 and CDR2 (germline): MNHNS, SASEGT. The CDR3 contains 15 residues. In DNA form, the CDR3 reads TGTGCCAACAGTTCACCCGGGACAGGACCCTACGAGCAGTACTTC. This encodes CANSSPGTGPYEQYF.

The chain uses TRBV27 and TRBJ1-5; TRBD1 might be the D (6 bases). Germline assignment: CDR1 MNHEY and CDR2 SMNVEV (reference sequence). The CDR3 contains 16 residues. V gave up 7 bases and J gave up 6 bases, with 22 bases separating them. CDR3 amino acids: CASNQGGLRGPQPQHF. DNA for the CDR3: TGTGCCAGCAACCAAGGGGGTTTAAGGGGTCCTCAGCCCCAGCATTTT.

Points on this clonotype: An end of the junction differs from the germline gene, which may be a read error. The chain has TRBV7-2 and TRBJ1-1, with D tentatively TRBD1 (5 bases). Germline CDR1 reads SGHTA; CDR2 reads FQGNSA. This CDR3 has 14 amino acids. CDR3 region: CASSPGWANTEASF. The CDR3 region has the DNA TGTGCCAGCAGCCCAGGGTGGGCGAACACTGAAGCTTCCTTT.

V gene TRBV20-1 combines with J gene TRBJ2-6; D is possibly TRBD1 (6 bases). This CDR3 has 14 amino acids. From germline, CDR1 is DFQATT and CDR2 SNEGSKA (reference sequence). Trimming shortened V by 4 bases and J by 1 base, and 8 bases separated the two germline ends. CDR3 DNA sequence: TGCAGTGCTAACACAGGGTCTGGGGCCAACGTCCTGACTTTC. Its protein is CSANTGSGANVLTF.

This clonotype was seen more than once but under ten times. The J gene is TRBJ1-2, the V gene TRBV27, with 7 bases aligning to TRBD1. V lost 6 bases and J lost 4; bases outside the gene matches: 11. There are 15 residues in the CDR3. Germline-derived CDR1 and CDR2 are MNHEY and SMNVEV (reference sequence). CDR3 DNA sequence: TGTGCCAGCAGGGCCCGGACAGGCGAACCCTATGGCTACACCTTC. Its translation is CASRARTGEPYGYTF.

The CDR3 coding sequence is TGTGCCAGCAGCCGCCCCCCCTCCGGATACGGAACTAGCACAGATACGCAGTATTTT. This sequence encodes CASSRPPSGYGTSTDTQYF. V and J are TRBV6-1 and TRBJ2-3; D is ambiguous. Between the trimmed V and J ends, which lost 6 bases and 0 bases, there was a span of 25 bases. The CDR3 loop spans 19 amino acids. Germline V gives CDR1 MNHNS, CDR2 SASEGT.

This clonotype has at least ten counts. The rearrangement uses TRBV4-1 and TRBJ1-1, with D tentatively TRBD1 (5 bases). From germline, CDR1 is MGHRA and CDR2 YSYEKL. This CDR3 region has 15 residues. The V gene lost 1 base and the J gene lost 2 bases, with 11 bases spanning the gap. The CDR3 DNA is TGCGCCAGCAGCCAAGTAGGGACGGTTAACACTGAAGCTTTCTTT. Its protein is CASSQVGTVNTEAFF.